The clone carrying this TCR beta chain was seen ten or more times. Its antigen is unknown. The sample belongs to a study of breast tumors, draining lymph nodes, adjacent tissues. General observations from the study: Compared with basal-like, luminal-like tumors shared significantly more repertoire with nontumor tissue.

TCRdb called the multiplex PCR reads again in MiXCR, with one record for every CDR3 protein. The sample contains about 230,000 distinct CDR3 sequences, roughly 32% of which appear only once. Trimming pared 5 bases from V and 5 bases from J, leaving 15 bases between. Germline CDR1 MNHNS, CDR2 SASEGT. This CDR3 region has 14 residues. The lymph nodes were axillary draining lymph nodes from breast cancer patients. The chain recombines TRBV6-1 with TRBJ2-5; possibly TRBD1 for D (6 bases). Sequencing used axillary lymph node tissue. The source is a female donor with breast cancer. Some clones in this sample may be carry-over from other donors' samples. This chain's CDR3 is CASSRSGGWETQYF. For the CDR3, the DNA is TGTGCCAGCAGTAGGTCTGGGGGCTGGGAGACCCAGTACTTC.